Listed below are T cell receptor beta chains from one sample, sequenced in a study of shared clonotypes between healthy human individuals. The assay was immunoSEQ multiplex PCR, and TCRdb's table has in-frame clones only and misses some. The sample yields hundreds of thousands of clones, about 74% seen once. The sequencing sample was made of memory CD4+ T cells sorted from blood. The receptors were sampled from a woman aged 25-40 years in good health. Both conserved end residues are part of each CDR3. D genes are given only for firm matches. Part of the rows lack a size; the others show once, few, many or a class for expanded clones.

size: -; V: TRBV4-1; J: TRBJ1-2; D: -; length: 15; DNA: TGCGCCAGCAGCCAAAAGGCCGGCGAGGCGGATGGCTACACCTTC; CDR3: CASSQKAGEADGYTF
size: -; V: TRBV28; J: TRBJ1-5; D: TRBD1; length: 15; DNA: TGTGCCAGCAGTTCACCGGACAGGAAAAATCAGCCCCAGCATTTT; CDR3: CASSSPDRKNQPQHF
size: -; V: TRBV28; J: TRBJ2-6; D: TRBD2; length: 16; DNA: TGTGCCAGCCGGGAGGGACCAAATTCTGGGGCCAACGTCCTGACTTTC; CDR3: CASREGPNSGANVLTF
size: -; V: TRBV6-5; J: TRBJ1-3; D: -; length: 14; DNA: TGTGCCAGCAGGGGGCGCGGCTCTGGAAACACCATATATTTT; CDR3: CASRGRGSGNTIYF
size: -; V: TRBV5-8; J: TRBJ2-2; D: TRBD2; length: 18; DNA: TGTGCCAGCAGCTTGGCCTTATCCCTAGCGGGGATCACCGGGGAGCTGTTTTTT; CDR3: CASSLALSLAGITGELFF
size: -; V: TRBV20-1; J: TRBJ2-5; D: -; length: 11; DNA: TGCAGTGCTACTGTTGGAGAGACCCAGTACTTC; CDR3: CSATVGETQYF
size: few; V: TRBV15; J: TRBJ2-7; D: -; length: 16; DNA: TGTGCCACCAGCAGAAGTTTCTACTCATCCCCCTACGAGCAGTACTTC; CDR3: CATSRSFYSSPYEQYF
size: once; V: TRBV28; J: TRBJ1-2; D: TRBD1; length: 15; DNA: TGTGCCAGCAGCACCCCAGGGGGCGAGAGGGTTGGCTACACCTTC; CDR3: CASSTPGGERVGYTF
size: -; V: TRBV11-2; J: TRBJ2-5; D: TRBD2; length: 16; DNA: TGTGCCAGCAGCTTAGGAATAGCGGGAGATTGGAAGACCCAGTACTTC; CDR3: CASSLGIAGDWKTQYF
size: -; V: TRBV5-6; J: TRBJ1-2; D: TRBD1; length: 14; DNA: TGTGCCAGCAGCCCGGGACAGGGTGGCTATGGCTACACCTTC; CDR3: CASSPGQGGYGYTF
size: many; V: TRBV5-1; J: TRBJ1-4; D: -; length: 14; DNA: TGCGCCAGCAGCTTATCGGGGCCTAGTGAAAAACTGTTTTTT; CDR3: CASSLSGPSEKLFF
size: -; V: TRBV5-1; J: TRBJ2-2; D: TRBD1; length: 17; DNA: TGCGCCAGCAGCCAGGGACCAGGGGGCTCTAACACCGGGGAGCTGTTTTTT; CDR3: CASSQGPGGSNTGELFF
size: -; V: TRBV29-1; J: TRBJ2-1; D: -; length: 11; DNA: TGCAGCGTTGACACGGGGGGCGTGCGGTTCTTC; CDR3: CSVDTGGVRFF
size: -; V: TRBV19; J: TRBJ1-4; D: TRBD1; length: 14; DNA: TGTGCCAGTGGGGGGACAGCAACTAATGAAAAACTGTTTTTT; CDR3: CASGGTATNEKLFF
size: -; V: TRBV29-1; J: TRBJ1-5; D: TRBD1; length: 13; DNA: TGCAGCGCCGGGACAGGGCTCAATCAGCCCCAGCATTTT; CDR3: CSAGTGLNQPQHF
size: -; V: TRBV6-1; J: TRBJ2-7; D: TRBD2; length: 14; DNA: TGTGCCAGCAGTGAAGCGGGAGGGCCCTACGAGCAGTACTTC; CDR3: CASSEAGGPYEQYF
size: once; V: TRBV27; J: TRBJ2-7; D: TRBD2; length: 14; DNA: TGTGCCAGCAGTTTCTTAGCGGGAGCTAACGAGCAGTACTTC; CDR3: CASSFLAGANEQYF
size: -; V: TRBV19; J: TRBJ2-3; D: -; length: 13; DNA: TGTGCCAGTATGGACAGCTTCACAGATACGCAGTATTTT; CDR3: CASMDSFTDTQYF
size: -; V: TRBV19; J: TRBJ1-3; D: TRBD1; length: 17; DNA: TGTGCCAGTAGCATGGATCTTCGGACAGGTGCAGGAAACACCATATATTTT; CDR3: CASSMDLRTGAGNTIYF